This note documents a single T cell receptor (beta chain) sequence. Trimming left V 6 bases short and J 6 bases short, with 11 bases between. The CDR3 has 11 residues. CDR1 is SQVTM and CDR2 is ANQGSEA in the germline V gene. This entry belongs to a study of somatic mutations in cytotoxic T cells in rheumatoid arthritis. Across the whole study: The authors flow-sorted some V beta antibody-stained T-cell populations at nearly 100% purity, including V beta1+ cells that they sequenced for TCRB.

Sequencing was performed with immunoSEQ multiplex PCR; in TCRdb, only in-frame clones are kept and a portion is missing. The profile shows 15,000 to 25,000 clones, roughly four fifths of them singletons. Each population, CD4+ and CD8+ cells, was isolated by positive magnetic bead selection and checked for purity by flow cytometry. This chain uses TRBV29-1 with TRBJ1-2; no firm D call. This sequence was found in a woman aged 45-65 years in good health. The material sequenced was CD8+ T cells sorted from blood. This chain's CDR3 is CSVETLDGYTF. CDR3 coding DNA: TGCAGCGTAGAAACCCTGGATGGCTACACCTTC.